The T cell receptor beta chain under discussion was sequenced for a study of high-grade serous ovarian cancer treatment subgroups. Study-wide background: On average, 14,192 reads and about 8,100 unique TCR beta rearrangements were obtained per sample.

V lost 4 bases, J lost 5 bases, and 3 bases stayed unmatched. CDR3 length equals 13 residues. CDR1 is SGHRS and CDR2 is YFSETQ in the germline V gene. The study, taken as a whole, reports: Different patients shared almost no repertoire; same-patient tumors shared about 0.11 to 0.85. Bulk tumor TCR sequencing gave no spatial information.

Remarks on this clone: Antigen unknown.

Tumor tissue was taken before any definitive surgery or chemotherapy was given. Clones were sequenced by immunoSEQ multiplex PCR, and TCRdb holds only the in-frame ones, with some missing. The table records over 14,000 clones, approximately 87% of them present only once. The sequencing input was tumor tissue. The receptor was isolated from a human donor with high-grade serous ovarian cancer. The rearrangement uses TRBV5-1 and TRBJ2-5; 9 bases are a match to TRBD1. The CDR3 loop reads CASSDDRGETQYF. DNA of the CDR3: TGCGCCAGCAGCGACGACAGGGGGGAGACCCAGTACTTC.